This TCR beta chain was profiled in a study of blood T cell repertoires in COVID-19. The CDR3 runs to 15 residues. Between the trimmed V and J ends, which lost 4 bases and 6 bases, there was a span of 20 bases. Germline V gene lookup returns CDR1 SGHRS and CDR2 YFSETQ. Produced via immunoSEQ multiplex PCR; TCRdb's table is partial and in-frame only. The sample has some 150,000 clones; around 86% are singletons. This TCR was sampled from a human donor in a cohort sampled during active COVID-19. Sample: peripheral blood. V usage is TRBV5-1 and J usage is TRBJ2-7; D is perhaps TRBD2 (6 bases). CDR3 in amino acids: CASSPRTGVGAEQYF. CDR3 DNA: TGCGCCAGCAGCCCTAGGACGGGGGTAGGCGCCGAGCAGTACTTC.